These T cell receptor beta chains were read from a single sample in a study of shared clonotypes between healthy human individuals. Clones were read by immunoSEQ multiplex PCR, and TCRdb kept only the in-frame ones, dropping some. The data contain about 1.5 million clones, under 99% of them singletons. Sequencing was carried out using naive CD4+ T cells sorted from blood. The receptors here all came from a man aged 30 to 45 in good health. Each CDR3 is given with its conserved first and last residue.

v_call	j_call	cdr3_aa
TRBV18	TRBJ2-3	CASSPIVDIFAQYF
TRBV25-1	TRBJ2-1	CASSPGGSHNEQFF
TRBV20-1	TRBJ2-7	CSAEGWEQYF
TRBV7-9	TRBJ1-1	CASSLRLADTEAFF
TRBV28	TRBJ2-5	CASTRMGETQYF
TRBV7-9	TRBJ2-1	CASSLEIMKNEQFF
TRBV6-5	TRBJ2-2	CASRTLAGAGELFF
TRBV15	TRBJ1-2	CATSRLTWNYTF
TRBV11-2	TRBJ2-3	CASSSGRWVTDTQYF
TRBV20-1	TRBJ2-5	CSAAVGETQYF
TRBV4-3	TRBJ1-2	CASSQGGWGQPITYGYTF
TRBV18	TRBJ1-2	CASSLQTRSANYGYTF
TRBV5-4	TRBJ2-1	CASSPDRESYNEQFF
TRBV7-3	TRBJ2-1	CASSLGASGRYNEQFF
TRBV18	TRBJ2-1	CASSPLFTSGSIGNEQFF
TRBV30	TRBJ1-1	CAWSVIGWTMSNTEAFF
TRBV30	TRBJ1-1	CAWSSGAWTEAFF
TRBV2	TRBJ2-5	CASSRHSEDETQYF
TRBV5-1	TRBJ2-1	CASSGTSGRIEQFF
TRBV7-9	TRBJ2-4	CASSLVSKNIQYF
TRBV10-1	TRBJ2-7	CASSDQGTYEQYF
TRBV19	TRBJ2-1	CASRGSASYNEQFF
TRBV18	TRBJ2-5	CASSPTAQETQYF
TRBV18	TRBJ1-1	CASSPPTGNTEAFF
TRBV5-4	TRBJ2-6	CASSSAGHAGANVLTF
TRBV28	TRBJ1-1	CALEGRAGMNTEAFF
TRBV10-2	TRBJ2-1	CASRAGAGSYNEQFF
TRBV7-9	TRBJ1-1	CASAVQGNAEAFF